The text below deals with one T cell receptor (beta chain). Clones were read by immunoSEQ multiplex PCR, and TCRdb kept only the in-frame ones, dropping some. The sample lists 78,000 or so clones; just over 90% were seen once. The CDR3 is made up of 15 amino acids. J lost 10 bases, V lost 0 bases, and 10 bases had no gene match. Germline loops: CDR1 GTSNPN, CDR2 SVGIG (reference sequence). The data originate from a study of T cell changes during pregnancy in multiple sclerosis. The TCR sequence derives from a female donor with multiple sclerosis, enrolled in a pregnancy study. The J gene is TRBJ2-1, the V gene TRBV30; 9 bases match TRBD2. The sample here was CD4+ T cells from peripheral blood mononuclear cells, taken before pregnancy. The CDR3 coding sequence is TGTGCCTGGAGTGTTGCTAGCGGGGTGGGTCGCGAGCAGTTCTTC. It yields the protein CAWSVASGVGREQFF.